This T cell receptor beta chain was obtained from a study of T cells after yellow fever vaccination. Making TCR cDNA involved 5'RACE template switching, which added UMIs and a universal primer site. A single record per CDR3 protein comes from TCRdb applying MiXCR to the 5' RACE reads. This sample yields over 700 distinct CDR3 sequences, of which about a tenth are seen a single time; less than 35% belongs to the top ten. This clonotype was counted many times. This receptor was identified in a man aged 18 to 30 who received the YFV17D yellow fever vaccine. The sequencing here drew on CD8+ T cells binding an NS4B(214-222) dextramer, sorted from PBMCs, taken about 41 days after the first yellow fever vaccination.

The CDR3 nucleotides are TGTGCCACCACCCAAGATTCCCCAGTCTACAATGAGCAGTTCTTC. It encodes CATTQDSPVYNEQFF. V and J are TRBV3-1 and TRBJ2-1, with no clear D. Trimming shortened V by 10 bases and J by 3 bases, and 19 bases separated the two germline ends. Germline CDR1 reads LGHDT; CDR2 reads YNNKEL (reference sequence). The CDR3 length is 15 residues.